This T cell receptor beta chain was documented in a study of siplizumab effects on memory and regulatory T cells. Germline values: CDR1 SEHNR, CDR2 FQNEAQ (reference sequence). V lost 2 bases and J lost 5; bases outside the gene matches: 5. The CDR3 is 15 amino acids. Turning to this clone: The antigen is undetermined.

Per sample, the assay covered 85,000 to 100,000 TCR templates. This table comes from immunoSEQ multiplex PCR, and its TCRdb copy is limited to in-frame clones, with some not included. The top ten clones hold less than 0.85% of a sample with 85,000 to 130,000 clones, roughly 94% of them seen once. Study-level results: Naive T cells, seemingly more diverse than memory cells, seemed major alloresponse contributors. A significant reduction in alloreactive sequences traceable to unstimulated CD4+ memory cells was produced by siplizumab. Tregs that proliferated in siplizumab cultures did not have their suppressive function confirmed.

The chain has TRBV7-9 and TRBJ2-2; TRBD1 aligns across 7 bases. What was sequenced was Tregs sorted from blood. The clonotype comes from a human donor in good health. The CDR3 DNA reads TGTGCCAGCAGCTTAAAGGGACAGAGGACCGGGGAGCTGTTTTTT. As protein: CASSLKGQRTGELFF.